This is a list of T cell receptor beta chains from one sample in a study of a mutant IDH1 vaccine in newly diagnosed glioma. These receptors are not linked to any known antigen. Sequenced by immunoSEQ multiplex PCR; TCRdb stores in-frame clones only, minus some. The top ten hold 9% to 10% of the sample, which has approximately 64,000 clones, around 84% seen once. The sequencing here drew on PBMCs, taken from a glioma patient whose treatment included an IDH1 peptide vaccine. The source of these receptors is a woman aged 45-59 years with glioma. Each CDR3 is given without its conserved first and last residue. Each record gives: clone size, J gene, V gene, CDR3 protein. Size is omitted from some rows. Given values are once, few, many or a class for expanded clones.

clone_size: .; j_call: TRBJ2-5; v_call: TRBV19; cdr3_aa: ASSNFAGTETQY
clone_size: .; j_call: TRBJ2-4; v_call: TRBV27; cdr3_aa: ASSLVGQNIQY
clone_size: .; j_call: TRBJ2-5; v_call: TRBV20-1; cdr3_aa: SALFETQY
clone_size: .; j_call: TRBJ2-7; v_call: TRBV20-1; cdr3_aa: SAQFGYEQY
clone_size: .; j_call: TRBJ1-6; v_call: TRBV19; cdr3_aa: ASSVSSLKTGYNSPLH
clone_size: once; j_call: TRBJ2-7; v_call: TRBV18; cdr3_aa: ASSPGPGVHDEQY
clone_size: .; j_call: TRBJ1-2; v_call: TRBV27; cdr3_aa: ASSLGTGNYGYT
clone_size: .; j_call: TRBJ1-5; v_call: TRBV6-5; cdr3_aa: ASSRTGADQPQH
clone_size: .; j_call: TRBJ2-2; v_call: TRBV4-1; cdr3_aa: ASRQKGGGNIRTGELF
clone_size: .; j_call: TRBJ1-1; v_call: TRBV18; cdr3_aa: ASSFDRNTEAF
clone_size: .; j_call: TRBJ2-3; v_call: TRBV11-2; cdr3_aa: ASSLWGKPSTDTQY
clone_size: .; j_call: TRBJ2-2; v_call: TRBV6-1; cdr3_aa: AIDDRINTGELF
clone_size: .; j_call: .; v_call: TRBV25-1; cdr3_aa: ASSADRGPYEQY
clone_size: .; j_call: TRBJ1-2; v_call: TRBV5-6; cdr3_aa: ASSLRGPYGYT
clone_size: .; j_call: TRBJ2-7; v_call: TRBV27; cdr3_aa: ASSSLGPYEQY
clone_size: .; j_call: TRBJ2-2; v_call: TRBV18; cdr3_aa: ASSPHPPKNTGELF
clone_size: .; j_call: TRBJ2-7; v_call: TRBV18; cdr3_aa: ASSPGRETYEQY
clone_size: .; j_call: TRBJ2-5; v_call: TRBV30; cdr3_aa: AWSVLGRGAGRKTQY
clone_size: .; j_call: TRBJ1-2; v_call: TRBV19; cdr3_aa: ASSIGGNLYGYT
clone_size: .; j_call: TRBJ1-4; v_call: TRBV7-9; cdr3_aa: ASSFPLEEKLF
clone_size: .; j_call: TRBJ1-2; v_call: TRBV27; cdr3_aa: ASSLGTGTGGKANYGYT
clone_size: once; j_call: TRBJ2-5; v_call: TRBV7-8; cdr3_aa: ATDRQGQETQY
clone_size: once; j_call: TRBJ1-6; v_call: TRBV5-1; cdr3_aa: ASSNQGGNSPLH
clone_size: .; j_call: TRBJ2-2; v_call: TRBV18; cdr3_aa: ASSPRDTGELF
clone_size: .; j_call: TRBJ2-3; v_call: TRBV4-1; cdr3_aa: ASSQSAQLDTQY
clone_size: .; j_call: TRBJ1-1; v_call: TRBV4-1; cdr3_aa: ASSQSQMNTEAF
clone_size: .; j_call: TRBJ2-3; v_call: TRBV5-6; cdr3_aa: ASSSPGLGTDTQY
clone_size: .; j_call: TRBJ1-4; v_call: TRBV10-3; cdr3_aa: AISERVGADEKLF
clone_size: .; j_call: TRBJ2-7; v_call: TRBV4-2; cdr3_aa: ASSQVEGQGHEQY
clone_size: .; j_call: TRBJ1-1; v_call: TRBV9; cdr3_aa: ASSVYGAPREAF
clone_size: .; j_call: TRBJ2-7; v_call: TRBV30; cdr3_aa: ALVKVYEQY
clone_size: .; j_call: TRBJ1-2; v_call: TRBV5-6; cdr3_aa: ASSLGTSRGYT
clone_size: once; j_call: TRBJ1-4; v_call: TRBV7-2; cdr3_aa: ASSSPGTGKKLF
clone_size: .; j_call: TRBJ2-7; v_call: TRBV19; cdr3_aa: ASSMGRVTYEQY
clone_size: .; j_call: TRBJ1-2; v_call: TRBV27; cdr3_aa: ASRGDRPNYGYT
clone_size: .; j_call: TRBJ2-3; v_call: TRBV5-5; cdr3_aa: ASSPWASDTQY
clone_size: .; j_call: TRBJ1-5; v_call: TRBV7-7; cdr3_aa: ASSLGQGRNYSNQPQH
clone_size: once; j_call: TRBJ2-1; v_call: TRBV2; cdr3_aa: AGDRGPYNEQF
clone_size: .; j_call: TRBJ2-1; v_call: TRBV30; cdr3_aa: AWSSGGHNEQF
clone_size: .; j_call: TRBJ2-2; v_call: TRBV5-5; cdr3_aa: ASSVNSKIGTGELF
clone_size: .; j_call: TRBJ1-1; v_call: TRBV19; cdr3_aa: ASSINGAGMAEAF
clone_size: .; j_call: TRBJ1-6; v_call: TRBV6-6; cdr3_aa: ARAWAVSYNSPLH
clone_size: .; j_call: TRBJ2-2; v_call: TRBV4-1; cdr3_aa: ASAPGWGDTGELF
clone_size: .; j_call: TRBJ2-1; v_call: TRBV9; cdr3_aa: ASSTRDRPFHEQF
clone_size: .; j_call: TRBJ1-1; v_call: TRBV4-1; cdr3_aa: ASSQYRAGATEAF
clone_size: once; j_call: TRBJ1-4; v_call: TRBV28; cdr3_aa: ASSLQGISATNEKLF
clone_size: .; j_call: TRBJ2-3; v_call: TRBV27; cdr3_aa: ASSFGQGEY
clone_size: .; j_call: TRBJ1-3; v_call: TRBV4-2; cdr3_aa: ASSQPDRGHSGNTIY
clone_size: .; j_call: TRBJ1-6; v_call: TRBV19; cdr3_aa: ASGFQGQGHSPLH
clone_size: few; j_call: TRBJ1-3; v_call: TRBV9; cdr3_aa: ASSWGTVGNTIY
clone_size: .; j_call: TRBJ2-1; v_call: TRBV7-9; cdr3_aa: ASSFFRTGGDEQF
clone_size: .; j_call: TRBJ1-2; v_call: TRBV29-1; cdr3_aa: SVAPWQGYGYT
clone_size: once; j_call: TRBJ1-1; v_call: TRBV15; cdr3_aa: ATSRLIEAF
clone_size: few; j_call: TRBJ2-7; v_call: TRBV7-2; cdr3_aa: ASSLFGGGEQY
clone_size: .; j_call: TRBJ1-1; v_call: TRBV14; cdr3_aa: ASSYERGRATEAF